This T cell receptor (beta chain) was retrieved from a study of CD8 T cells in ankylosing spondylitis. About this clonotype itself: Its antigen is undetermined.

Molecular-barcoded quantitative 5'-RACE produced these TCR beta libraries. TCRdb ran MiXCR on the 5' RACE reads and lists one entry per CDR3 protein. The profile shows about 480,000 distinct CDR3 sequences, 17% of them singletons. Study outcomes and limitations: Within matched ankylosing spondylitis synovial fluid, disease-linked clones were reportedly significantly enriched. Disease-linked clones, CD8+, were relatively rare in peripheral blood. One TCR beta motif, made up of roughly eight highly homologous variants, appeared characteristic of ankylosing spondylitis blood. Existing reports had already noted some motif variants in reactive arthritis synovial fluid and blood.

Sequenced input: blood, either unsorted or a sorted T cell fraction (not recorded which). The sequence was obtained from a male donor with ankylosing spondylitis.

CDR3 amino acids: CASSLPPTRVRDEQFF. CDR3 DNA sequence: TGTGCCAGCAGTCTACCGCCTACTAGGGTTCGGGATGAGCAGTTCTTC. J is TRBJ2-1 and V is TRBV12-3 or TRBV12-4; tentatively, D is TRBD2 (5 bases). The CDR3 loop spans 16 amino acids. V dropped 5 bases and J dropped 8 bases, with 22 bases sitting between them.